This T cell receptor (beta chain) originates from a study of shared clonotypes between healthy human individuals. To note about this clone: As yet, its antigen is unknown.

Study results and caveats: Naive subsets typically showed greater estimated richness than memory subsets.

This CDR3 has 13 amino acids. V lost 0 bases and J 15 bases, leaving 15 bases between the germline ends. Germline CDR1 reads LNHDA; CDR2 reads SQIVND (reference sequence). Generated by immunoSEQ multiplex PCR, the TCRdb table keeps only in-frame clones and is missing some. This table holds some 500,000 clones, more than 95% found once. Into CD45RA+ naive and CD45RA-negative memory subsets, the CD4+ cells were split. The sample comprised naive CD4+ T cells sorted from blood. Subset in this sample: CD45RA+ positively selected. The chain couples TRBV19 to TRBJ2-1; D may match TRBD1 or TRBD2 (5 bases each). The receptor was derived from a woman between 25 and 40 years old in good health. Written as DNA, the CDR3 is TGTGCCAGTAGTATAGACCGGACACGAGGGCTGTTCTTC. Translation gives CASSIDRTRGLFF.